These 18 T cell receptor beta chains came from one sample sequenced in a study of cytomegalovirus exposure and HLA in healthy donors. Researchers ran the PCR with 60 Vbeta and 13 Jbeta primers. Sequenced by immunoSEQ multiplex PCR; TCRdb stores in-frame clones only, minus some. The table lists 150,000 to 200,000 clones, just over 75% of them singletons. The sample taken for sequencing was PBMCs. These TCRs come from a woman in her 40s in good health and CMV-seronegative.

This clone has a handful of counts. V usage is TRBV28 and J usage is TRBJ2-2; D is perhaps TRBD1 (7 bases). Per the germline V gene, CDR1 is MDHEN and CDR2 is SYDVKM. This CDR3 region has 18 residues. With 6 bases removed from V and 7 bases from J, the gap between germline ends came to 27 bases. CDR3 DNA: TGTGCCAGCAGAGATCGGACAGGCTTCGGGGGAGTAGTCGGGGAGCTGTTTTTT. It codes for CASRDRTGFGGVVGELFF.

This clone was picked up one time. The chain has TRBV6-1 and TRBJ2-5, with TRBD2 identical over 11 bases. The better agreement between TRBJ2-7 and the DNA end casts doubt on the J call. The CDR3 consists of 14 residues. CDR1 MNHNS and CDR2 SASEGT come from the germline V gene. CDR3 amino acids: CASSETSGIYEQYF. The CDR3 DNA reads as TGTGCCAGCAGCGAGACTAGCGGGATCTACGAGCAGTACTTC.

The rearrangement uses TRBV7-2 and TRBJ2-2; 9 bases line up with TRBD2. This CDR3 is 15 amino acids long. With V trimmed by 6 bases and J by 3 bases, 5 bases remained unmatched. Looked up from germline, CDR1 is SGHTA and CDR2 is FQGNSA. The chain's CDR3 is CASSYRLADTGELFF. The CDR3 region has the DNA TGTGCCAGCAGTTATCGACTAGCGGACACCGGGGAGCTGTTTTTT.

V gene TRBV11-2 combines with J gene TRBJ2-5, with 7 bases aligning to TRBD1. Germline V gene sequence: CDR1 SGHAT, CDR2 FQNNGV. This CDR3 region has 14 residues. Germline trimming cut 2 bases from V and 5 bases from J; bases unmatched to any gene: 5. Here the CDR3 reads CASSLSTGVETQYF. The CDR3 DNA sequence: TGTGCCAGCAGCTTATCTACAGGGGTGGAGACCCAGTACTTC.

The chain is built from TRBV6-5 and TRBJ1-1; D possibly corresponds to TRBD1 (6 bases). CDR1 is MNHEY, CDR2 SVGAGI, per germline. The CDR3 spans 12 residues. V was trimmed by 2 bases and J by 8 bases, leaving 9 bases between them. CDR3 loop: CASSYAGAEAFF. For the CDR3, the DNA is TGTGCCAGCAGTTACGCGGGGGCGGAAGCTTTCTTT.

The genes are TRBV5-8 and TRBJ1-1; D perhaps matches TRBD1 (6 bases). The CDR3 spans 14 residues. Between the trimmed V and J ends, which lost 0 bases and 7 bases, there was a span of 13 bases. Germline CDR1 is SGHTS and CDR2 is YDEGEE. In DNA, the CDR3 is TGTGCCAGCAGCTTGGGGGGGCGGATGGGTGAAGCTTTCTTT. Its protein product is CASSLGGRMGEAFF.

The chain carries TRBV13 and TRBJ2-2; D is ambiguous. This CDR3 comprises 12 residues. V dropped 1 base and J dropped 5 bases, with 2 bases sitting between them. Germline CDR1 reads PRHDT; CDR2 reads FYEKMQ (reference sequence). CDR3 region: CASSLVTGELFF. The CDR3 DNA is TGTGCCAGCAGCTTAGTAACCGGGGAGCTGTTTTTT.

The V call is TRBV11-2, the J call TRBJ2-3, with D possibly TRBD2 on 6 matching bases. The V and J ends lost 1 base and 1 base respectively, with 12 bases between them. Germline assignment: CDR1 SGHAT and CDR2 FQNNGV. This CDR3 comprises 16 residues. In nucleotides, the CDR3 is TGTGCCAGCAGCTTAGTTCTAGCGACCGGCACAGATACGCAGTATTTT. It specifies CASSLVLATGTDTQYF.

The chain couples TRBV19 to TRBJ1-5; D unresolved. V dropped 3 bases and J dropped 7 bases, with 7 bases sitting between them. The CDR3 loop spans 12 amino acids. Germline V gene lookup returns CDR1 LNHDA and CDR2 SQIVND (reference sequence). The CDR3 protein is CASSIGGQPQHF. CDR3 DNA sequence: TGTGCCAGTAGTATCGGAGGGCAGCCCCAGCATTTT.

This chain connects TRBV7-3 to TRBJ2-1; 7 bases map to TRBD2. Germline V gene data show CDR1 as SGHTA and CDR2 as FQGTGA. This CDR3 comprises 14 residues. Trimming removed 5 bases from V and 2 bases from J; junction bases left unmatched: 3. In DNA form, the CDR3 reads TGTGCCAGCAGCCCCGGACTAGCCTACAATGAGCAGTTCTTC. As protein: CASSPGLAYNEQFF.

V gene TRBV7-6 combines with J gene TRBJ1-1, with 7 bases identical to TRBD1. Germline V gives CDR1 SGHVS, CDR2 FNYEAQ. This CDR3 has 14 residues. J gave up 1 base and V 7 bases, and 6 bases lay outside the gene matches. In nucleotides, the CDR3 is TGTGCCAGCACCCCTGGGACAGCGAACACTGAAGCTTTCTTT. Amino acid sequence: CASTPGTANTEAFF.

This clone occurred once. The rearrangement joins TRBV29-1 to TRBJ2-1; TRBD1 might be the D (5 bases). The CDR3 covers 14 residues. Trimming took 0 bases from V and 4 from J, leaving 10 bases between them. Germline-derived CDR1 and CDR2 are SQVTM and ANQGSEA. The CDR3 bases are TGCAGCGTTGAAGACCTCTCAGGGTACAATGAGCAGTTCTTC. Translated: CSVEDLSGYNEQFF.

The chain combines TRBV19 with TRBJ1-2; D may be TRBD1 (5 bases). Germline V gene sequence: CDR1 LNHDA, CDR2 SQIVND (reference sequence). The CDR3 totals 14 residues. Trimming took 4 bases from V and 5 from J, leaving 14 bases between them. Written as DNA, the CDR3 is TGTGCCAGTAGTAGTCGGGGGAAGAGGTATGGCTACACCTTC. Its translation is CASSSRGKRYGYTF.

The chain combines TRBV20-1 with TRBJ2-1; D gene unclear. The CDR3 is 11 residues long. V was clipped by 5 bases and J by 9 bases, with 11 bases between them. Germline CDR1 DFQATT, CDR2 SNEGSKA (reference sequence). Here the CDR3 reads CSADSFSEQFF. CDR3 coding DNA: TGCAGTGCTGACTCGTTCAGTGAGCAGTTCTTC.

The rearrangement uses TRBV27 and TRBJ1-1, with 7 positions matching TRBD1. Per germline, CDR1 MNHEY and CDR2 SMNVEV (reference sequence). The CDR3 has 13 residues. V lost 6 bases, J lost 2 bases, and 3 bases stayed unmatched. CDR3 in DNA: TGTGCCAGCAGAGACAGGGAAAACACTGAAGCTTTCTTT. This translates into CASRDRENTEAFF.

CDR3 sequence reads: CASSLAASGYTDTQYF. The CDR3 nucleotides are TGCGCCAGCAGCTTGGCCGCTAGCGGATACACAGATACGCAGTATTTT. This sequence joins TRBV5-1 and TRBJ2-3, with 7 bases identical to TRBD2. This CDR3 region has 16 residues. The V and J ends lost 0 bases and 2 bases, in that order; junction bases with no gene match: 6. In germline, CDR1 is SGHRS, CDR2 YFSETQ.

The rearrangement joins TRBV4-2 to TRBJ2-1; 8 bases are a match to TRBD2. Germline V gene lookup returns CDR1 LGHNA and CDR2 YNFKEQ. There are 16 residues in the CDR3. The V segment lost 4 bases and the J segment 4 bases; nucleotides outside the gene matches: 9. The CDR3 DNA sequence: TGTGCCAGCAGCCTTGCAGCGGGAGTGGTGTACAATGAGCAGTTCTTC. This codes for CASSLAAGVVYNEQFF.

The chain joins TRBV11-3 to TRBJ2-5, with D possibly matching TRBD1 (6 bases). The CDR3 totals 13 residues. Germline V lookup: CDR1 SGHNT, CDR2 YENEEA. V lost 8 bases to trimming and J lost 5 bases, with 15 bases between them. The CDR3 is CASVLQGTETQYF. The CDR3 coding sequence is TGTGCCAGCGTTTTGCAGGGGACGGAGACCCAGTACTTC.